The sequence of this TCR beta chain was determined in a study of graft-versus-host responses after intestinal transplantation. The study, taken as a whole, reports: Graft-donor T cell macrochimerism in patients accompanied high graft-versus-host to host-versus-graft clonal ratios in allografts.

This clone was found a few times. Per the germline V gene, CDR1 is SGHDT and CDR2 is YYEEEE. V lost 4 bases and J lost 8; bases outside the gene matches: 2. This CDR3 region has 12 residues. The repertoire was sequenced with immunoSEQ multiplex PCR; TCRdb's copy has only in-frame clones and lacks some. The data show roughly 20,000 clones, with roughly half seen just once and 0.88% held by the top ten. Plating combined about 200,000 CFSE-labeled responder cells with about 200,000 irradiated, violet-dye-labeled stimulator cells. The receptor was derived from a human patient who received an intestinal transplant. The chain combines TRBV5-6 with TRBJ1-2, with 10 positions matching TRBD1. Sequenced material: alloreactive CD4+ T cells from a mixed lymphocyte reaction culture, taken before intestinal transplant. Stated subset: CFSE-low proliferating T cells sorted from roughly 6-day pre-transplant mixed lymphocyte reaction (GvH or HvG direction). In DNA form, the CDR3 reads TGTGCCAGCAGCGGACAGGGGGTCGGCTACACCTTC. The encoded protein is CASSGQGVGYTF.